Sequencing of this TCR beta chain was carried out in a study of blood T cell repertoires in COVID-19. On the study more broadly: COVID-19 samples, acute and convalescent, were from the United States, Italy and Spain.

The germline V gene has CDR1 LGHDT and CDR2 YNNKEL (reference sequence). With V trimmed by 2 bases and J by 15 bases, 8 bases remained unmatched. The CDR3 extends over 13 amino acids. Authors' processing steps: Quantification of nucleated cells was approximated via reference gene primer amplification. Some clones are missing from TCRdb's copy, which holds only in-frame ones; the method was immunoSEQ multiplex PCR. The V and J calls and clone size are taken from that table; D and trimming were inferred from the DNA. Of about 180,000 clones listed, roughly 78% are singletons. The chain couples TRBV3-1 (or the pseudogene TRBV3-2) to TRBJ2-1; 9 bases match TRBD2. This clonotype was obtained from a man aged 65 to 79 with active or convalescent COVID-19. The sequencing input was peripheral blood. Here the CDR3 reads CASSQSREGVRFF. In nucleotides, the CDR3 is TGTGCCAGCAGCCAATCGCGGGAGGGCGTAAGGTTCTTC.